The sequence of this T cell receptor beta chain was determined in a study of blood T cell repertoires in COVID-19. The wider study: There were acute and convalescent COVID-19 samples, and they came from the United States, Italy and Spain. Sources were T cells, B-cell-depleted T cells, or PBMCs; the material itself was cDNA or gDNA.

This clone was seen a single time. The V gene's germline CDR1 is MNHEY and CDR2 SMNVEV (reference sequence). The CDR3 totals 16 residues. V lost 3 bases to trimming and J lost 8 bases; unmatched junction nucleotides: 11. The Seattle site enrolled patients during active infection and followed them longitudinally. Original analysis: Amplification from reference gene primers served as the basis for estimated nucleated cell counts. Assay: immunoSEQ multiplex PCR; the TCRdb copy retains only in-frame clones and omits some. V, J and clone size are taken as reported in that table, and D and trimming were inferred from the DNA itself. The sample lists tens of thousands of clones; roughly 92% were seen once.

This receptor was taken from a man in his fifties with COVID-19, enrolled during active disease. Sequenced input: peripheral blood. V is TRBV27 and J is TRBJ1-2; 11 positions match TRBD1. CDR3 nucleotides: TGTGCCAGCAGTTTCGTTCGGACAGGGGGCCAGGAAGGCTACACCTTC. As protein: CASSFVRTGGQEGYTF.